The sample holds a few counts of the clone carrying this T cell receptor (beta chain). The sample originates from a study of T cell repertoires in cytomegalovirus infection. TCRdb redid the calling of the reads with MiXCR, one entry per CDR3 protein. This sample carries roughly 720,000 distinct CDR3 sequences, approximately 40% of them seen once, and the ten largest clones take 2.5% to 3.5%. The CDR3 is 14 amino acids. Germline loops: CDR1 MNHEY, CDR2 SMNVEV (reference sequence). Trimming shortened V by 5 bases and J by 4 bases, and 13 bases separated the two germline ends. The sample was PBMCs. The TCR originated in a human donor in good health (CMV status not recorded). Some clones in this sample may be carry-over from other donors' samples. This chain links TRBV27 with TRBJ2-3; a weak D match, TRBD1 (6 bases). The CDR3 nucleotides are TGTGCCAGCAGTCCGGGACATCCCCCAGATACGCAGTATTTT. Protein sequence: CASSPGHPPDTQYF.